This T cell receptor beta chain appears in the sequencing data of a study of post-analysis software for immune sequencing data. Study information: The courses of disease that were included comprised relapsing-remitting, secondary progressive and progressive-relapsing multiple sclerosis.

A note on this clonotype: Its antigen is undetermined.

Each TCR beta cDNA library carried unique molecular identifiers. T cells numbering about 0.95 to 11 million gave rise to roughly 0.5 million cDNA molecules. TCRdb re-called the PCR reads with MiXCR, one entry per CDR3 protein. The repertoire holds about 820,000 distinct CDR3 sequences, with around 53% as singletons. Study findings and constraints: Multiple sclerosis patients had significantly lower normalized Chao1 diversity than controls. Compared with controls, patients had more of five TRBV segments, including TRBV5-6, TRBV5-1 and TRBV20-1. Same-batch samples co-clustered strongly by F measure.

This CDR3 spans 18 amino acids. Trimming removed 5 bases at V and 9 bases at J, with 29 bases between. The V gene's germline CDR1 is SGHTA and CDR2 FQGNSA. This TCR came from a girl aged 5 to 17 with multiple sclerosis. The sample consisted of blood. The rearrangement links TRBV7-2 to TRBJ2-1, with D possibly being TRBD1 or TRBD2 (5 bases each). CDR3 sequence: CASSPLRLGDVVRGEQFF. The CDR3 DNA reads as TGTGCCAGCAGCCCATTAAGGTTAGGGGACGTTGTCCGCGGTGAGCAGTTCTTC.